This T cell receptor (beta chain) was identified in a study of T cell repertoires in cytomegalovirus infection. Turning to the study itself: CMV epitopes in the study were HLA-C-restricted (recently identified) and HLA-B-restricted (well studied).

Regarding this clonotype: The antigen is not known.

Trimming took 5 bases from V and 3 from J, leaving 11 bases between them. CDR1 and CDR2 from the germline V gene are SGHTA and FQGNSA. The CDR3 extends over 14 amino acids. Study conclusions and caveats: Using cumulative public TCR beta family frequency, the authors identified those who carried CMV together with the relevant HLA. The study found HLA-C-restricted CMV-specific TCR beta clonotypes dominating the ex vivo response.

TCRdb reanalysed the reads using MiXCR and keeps one entry per CDR3 protein. The profile covers about 890,000 distinct CDR3 sequences, with approximately 30% appearing a single time and around 15% taken by the ten largest. The chain links TRBV7-2 to TRBJ1-3, with D tentatively TRBD1 (6 bases). The source material was cultured CD8+ T cells from PBMCs, sampled from culture after CMV antigen stimulation. The TCR sequence derives from a human donor in good health (CMV status not recorded). Some clones in this sample may be carry-over from other donors' samples. The CDR3 DNA follows: TGTGCCAGCAGCGTAGGGGGTTTTGGAAACACCATATATTTT. Its translation is CASSVGGFGNTIYF.